Below are 26 T cell receptor beta chains sequenced from a single sample in a study of beta chain features in type 1 diabetes. Study-level findings and limits: The study found moderately but significantly shorter TCRB CDR3s in all four CD4+ subsets of Type 1 diabetes patients.

The entirety of the isolated RNA underwent reverse transcription, so expressed TCRB transcripts were sequenced. Assay: immunoSEQ multiplex PCR; the TCRdb copy retains only in-frame clones and omits some. The table records some 660,000 clones, over 12% of them present only once. These receptors are not linked to any known antigen. Sequencing input: naive CD4+ T cells from blood. The receptor set was obtained from a man younger than 35 with type 1 diabetes.

The chain is built from TRBV9 and TRBJ2-2, with 9 positions matching TRBD1. This CDR3 contains 16 residues. V lost 0 bases, J lost 7 bases, and 7 bases stayed unmatched. Germline V gives CDR1 SGDLS, CDR2 YYNGEE. CDR3 amino acids: CASSVAAGQGGGELFF. The CDR3 coding sequence is TGTGCCAGCAGCGTAGCTGCGGGACAGGGCGGCGGGGAGCTGTTTTTT.

This clone was counted a few times. This chain's CDR3 is CASSYAGADTQYF. The CDR3 DNA sequence: TGTGCCAGCAGCTACGCGGGCGCAGATACGCAGTATTTT. V is TRBV7-9 and J is TRBJ2-3; D is possibly TRBD2 (5 bases). Deletions cut 4 bases from V and 4 bases from J, with 9 bases between. The germline V gene has CDR1 SEHNR and CDR2 FQNEAQ (reference sequence). This CDR3 comprises 13 residues.

This clone has only a few counts. CDR3 DNA: TGTGCCAGCAGCTCACAGAGGGCCGGGGAGCTGTTTTTT. This translates into CASSSQRAGELFF. The chain couples TRBV7-9 to TRBJ2-2, with a weak D call TRBD2 (5 bases). In germline, CDR1 is SEHNR, CDR2 FQNEAQ (reference sequence). Deletions cut 4 bases from V and 6 bases from J, with 9 bases between. CDR3 length: 13 residues.

The chain couples TRBV5-1 to TRBJ2-2, with D perhaps TRBD1 (5 bases). The CDR3 length is 13 residues. Trimming cost V 4 bases and J 3 bases, with 7 bases left between them. Germline CDR1 and CDR2: SGHRS and YFSETQ. The CDR3 region has the DNA TGCGCCAGCAGCCCCAGGGACACCGGGGAGCTGTTTTTT. Residues: CASSPRDTGELFF.

The J gene is TRBJ2-3, the V gene TRBV7-9; perhaps TRBD2 as D (5 bases). The CDR3 is 15 amino acids. Per germline, CDR1 SEHNR and CDR2 FQNEAQ (reference sequence). V dropped 7 bases and J dropped 5 bases, with 19 bases sitting between them. The CDR3 loop is CASTTRGLSEDTQYF. As DNA, the CDR3 is TGTGCCAGCACCACAAGAGGGCTATCAGAAGATACGCAGTATTTT.

The chain employs TRBV4-1 and TRBJ2-1; D is unclear. Trimming removed 0 bases from V and 0 bases from J, with 15 bases in between. The CDR3 has 18 residues. Germline CDR1 MGHRA, CDR2 YSYEKL. The CDR3 loop reads CASSQDPGLQASYNEQFF. CDR3 sequence (DNA): TGCGCCAGCAGCCAAGATCCCGGGTTGCAGGCCTCCTACAATGAGCAGTTCTTC.

This clone was seen a handful of times. The chain couples TRBV6-5 to TRBJ2-7; D not resolved. This CDR3 has 13 residues. CDR1 is MNHEY and CDR2 is SVGAGI in the germline V gene. Deletions cut 0 bases from V and 0 bases from J, with 3 bases between. The CDR3 loop reads CASSYSNSYEQYF. For the CDR3, the DNA is TGTGCCAGCAGTTACTCGAACTCCTACGAGCAGTACTTC.

The CDR3 protein is CASSPLLGRHNEQYF. The CDR3, as DNA: TGTGCCAGCAGCCCACTTCTCGGGAGGCACAACGAGCAGTACTTC. The chain combines TRBV11-1 with TRBJ2-7, with 7 bases aligning to TRBD2. After removal of 5 bases from V and 5 bases from J, the junction contained 12 bases not matched to a gene. Germline CDR1 is SGHAT and CDR2 is FQDESV (reference sequence). CDR3 length equals 15 residues.

The J gene is TRBJ1-2, the V gene TRBV27; 7 nucleotides align to TRBD1. The CDR3 is made up of 14 amino acids. V lost 5 bases to trimming and J lost 5 bases; unmatched junction nucleotides: 8. Germline assignment: CDR1 MNHEY and CDR2 SMNVEV (reference sequence). CDR3 loop: CASSRAGGPYGYTF. As DNA, the CDR3 is TGTGCCAGCAGTCGGGCAGGGGGACCGTATGGCTACACCTTC.

V usage is TRBV5-1 and J usage is TRBJ2-2; 9 bases align to TRBD1. The germline gives CDR1 SGHRS, CDR2 YFSETQ. The J segment lost 4 bases and the V segment lost 2 bases, leaving 3 bases of the junction unmatched. The CDR3 totals 15 residues. In nucleotides, the CDR3 is TGCGCCAGCAGCTTACAGGGGGCGACCACCGGGGAGCTGTTTTTT. Protein sequence: CASSLQGATTGELFF. The variable domain in full, completed from reference TRBV5-1 and TRBJ2-2, reads KAGVTQTPRYLIKTRGQQVTLSCSPISGHRSVSWYQQTPGQGLQFLFEYFSETQRNKGNFPGRFSGRQFSNSRSEMNVSTLELGDSALYLCASSLQGATTGELFFGEGSRLTVL.

This clone was seen a handful of times. The V gene is TRBV6-5, the J gene TRBJ2-1, with D tentatively TRBD2 (6 bases). From germline, CDR1 is MNHEY and CDR2 SVGAGI. The ends were cut back, 6 bases at V and 15 bases at J, with 21 bases in the middle. This CDR3 region has 13 residues. The CDR3 DNA reads TGTGCCAGCAGCCTCTCCGGGAGAAGTGGGCGGTTCTTC. The encoded protein is CASSLSGRSGRFF.

This clone was picked up a small number of times. The chain's CDR3 is CASMGASSYNEQFF. For the CDR3, the DNA is TGTGCCAGCATGGGAGCGAGCTCCTACAATGAGCAGTTCTTC. This sequence joins TRBV28 and TRBJ2-1, with D perhaps matching TRBD2 (5 bases). Between the trimmed V and J ends, which lost 7 bases and 0 bases, there was a span of 10 bases. The CDR3 length is 14 residues. CDR1 and CDR2 from the germline V gene are MDHEN and SYDVKM.

This chain joins TRBV4-3 and TRBJ1-1; D gene ambiguous. The CDR3 spans 14 residues. Per the germline V gene, CDR1 is LGHNA and CDR2 is YSLEER. V lost 0 bases, J lost 4 bases, and 9 bases lay in between. CDR3 amino acids: CASSQDGVPTEAFF. For the CDR3, the DNA is TGCGCCAGCAGCCAAGATGGGGTCCCCACTGAAGCTTTCTTT.

This clone occurred a few times. This sequence joins TRBV2 and TRBJ1-1; D unresolved. The CDR3 is made up of 13 amino acids. The ends were cut back, 7 bases at V and 1 base at J, with 10 bases in the middle. Looked up from germline, CDR1 is SNHLY and CDR2 is FYNNEI. DNA for the CDR3: TGTGCCAGCAAGACACTACCGAACACTGAAGCTTTCTTT. Encoded protein: CASKTLPNTEAFF. The full variable domain, rest sourced from reference TRBV2 and TRBJ1-1, is EPEVTQTPSHQVTQMGQEVILRCVPISNHLYFYWYRQILGQKVEFLVSFYNNEISEKSEIFDDQFSVERPDGSNFTLKIRSTKLEDSAMYFCASKTLPNTEAFFGQGTRLTVV.

This clone was seen only a few times. J is TRBJ2-4 and V is TRBV7-2, with D uncertain. The CDR3 runs to 12 residues. CDR1 SGHTA and CDR2 FQGNSA come from the germline V gene. V gave up 2 bases and J gave up 4 bases, with 3 bases separating them. CDR3 DNA: TGTGCCAGCAGCTTACAGAAAAACATTCAGTACTTC. Amino acids: CASSLQKNIQYF.

The chain joins TRBV7-2 to TRBJ1-1; D unresolved. Germline values: CDR1 SGHTA, CDR2 FQGNSA. V lost 2 bases and J lost 0, with 7 bases in between. The CDR3 is made up of 14 amino acids. CDR3 protein: CASSLSQLNTEAFF. CDR3 bases: TGTGCCAGCAGCTTAAGTCAACTGAACACTGAAGCTTTCTTT.

CDR3 sequence: CATSRDPNYGYTF. In DNA, the CDR3 is TGTGCCACCAGCAGAGATCCCAACTATGGCTACACCTTC. The chain has TRBV15 and TRBJ1-2, with no clear D. The CDR3 runs 13 residues. CDR1 and CDR2 (germline): LNHNV, YYDKDF (reference sequence). Trimming left V 0 bases short and J 2 bases short, with 4 bases between.

V gene TRBV29-1 combines with J gene TRBJ1-2; no definite D call. V was shortened by 1 base and J by 7 bases, with 10 bases between the two germline ends. Per the germline V gene, CDR1 is SQVTM and CDR2 is ANQGSEA. The CDR3 contains 12 residues. The CDR3 DNA reads as TGCAGCGTTGAAGGAGGGCGGGGTGGCTACACCTTC. Translating gives CSVEGGRGGYTF.

The V gene is TRBV5-1, the J gene TRBJ2-3; 8 bases match TRBD2. Germline-derived CDR1 and CDR2 are SGHRS and YFSETQ. The J segment lost 2 bases and the V segment lost 0 bases, leaving 8 bases of the junction unmatched. The CDR3 covers 17 residues. CDR3 amino acids: CASSLGVGGGPTDTQYF. The CDR3 DNA reads TGCGCCAGCAGCTTGGGAGTAGGCGGGGGGCCCACAGATACGCAGTATTTT.

The chain has TRBV14 and TRBJ2-1; 14 nucleotides line up with TRBD2. The CDR3 is 15 residues long. The J segment lost 8 bases and the V segment lost 4 bases, leaving 4 bases of the junction unmatched. CDR1 is SGHDN and CDR2 is FVKESK in the germline V gene. The CDR3 sequence: CASSLGLAGGYEQFF. CDR3 nucleotide sequence: TGTGCCAGCAGCCTAGGACTAGCGGGGGGCTATGAGCAGTTCTTC.

This clone was seen only a few times. The junction differs from germline at one of its ends, possibly a read error. The V and J genes are TRBV7-7 and TRBJ2-3, with TRBD1 matching 8 bases. CDR1 and CDR2 (germline): SSHAT, FNYEAQ (reference sequence). This CDR3 contains 17 residues. CDR3 sequence (DNA): TGTGCTAGCAGCCCTCGGCTTTGGGGACAGGGCACAGATACGCAGTATTTT. This sequence encodes CASSPRLWGQGTDTQYF. The whole variable domain, filled in from reference TRBV7-7 and TRBJ2-3, reads GAGVSQSPRYKVTKRGQDVTLRCDPISSHATLYWYQQALGQGPEFLTYFNYEAQPDKSGLPSDRFSAERPEGSISTLTIQRTEQRDSAMYRCASSPRLWGQGTDTQYFGPGTRLTVL.

In this sample, this clone turned up a few times. The chain couples TRBV6-5 to TRBJ1-1; D gene unclear. This CDR3 region has 13 residues. V was shortened by 0 bases and J by 7 bases, with 9 bases between the two germline ends. Germline-derived CDR1 and CDR2 are MNHEY and SVGAGI. CDR3 protein: CASSYSLSGEAFF. The CDR3 DNA is TGTGCCAGCAGTTACTCCCTTTCCGGTGAAGCTTTCTTT.

In its sample, this clone was seen a few times. CDR3 loop: CASSSTGISGNTIYF. The CDR3 DNA is TGCGCCAGCAGCTCGACGGGGATCTCTGGAAACACCATATATTTT. The chain employs TRBV5-1 and TRBJ1-3; D is undetermined. The germline V gene has CDR1 SGHRS and CDR2 YFSETQ. Trimming shortened V by 3 bases and J by 0 bases, and 10 bases separated the two germline ends. This CDR3 spans 15 amino acids.

The chain has TRBV18 and TRBJ2-1, with 9 bases matching TRBD2. CDR1 KGHSH and CDR2 LQKENI come from the germline V gene. This CDR3 comprises 15 residues. J was trimmed by 7 bases and V by 2 bases; bases with no gene match: 6. The CDR3 coding sequence is TGTGCCAGCTCACCAGTCTCTGCGGGAGGGAATGAGCAGTTCTTC. It yields the protein CASSPVSAGGNEQFF.

This clone has just a few counts. The gene calls are TRBV5-4 and TRBJ2-3; 11 bases agree with TRBD2. V lost 1 base to trimming and J lost 6 bases; unmatched junction nucleotides: 10. The CDR3 totals 17 residues. The germline CDR1 and CDR2 sequences are SGHNT and YYREEE (reference sequence). CDR3 sequence reads: CASSLKLAGGPMDTQYF. The CDR3 DNA sequence: TGTGCCAGCAGCTTGAAGCTAGCGGGAGGTCCGATGGATACGCAGTATTTT.

The rearrangement links TRBV30 to TRBJ1-2; 8 bases fit TRBD1. Trimming cost V 2 bases and J 5 bases; bases outside gene matches: 13. This CDR3 spans 16 amino acids. Germline CDR1 reads GTSNPN; CDR2 reads SVGIG (reference sequence). CDR3 nucleotides: TGTGCCTGGAGTTCTCCCTTACTCGACAGGGGATATGGCTACACCTTC. As protein: CAWSSPLLDRGYGYTF.